The clone carrying this TCR beta chain was counted between two and nine times. The target antigen is unknown. In the PCR, 60 Vbeta and 13 Jbeta primers were used. The table came from immunoSEQ multiplex PCR; TCRdb's copy has only in-frame clones and leaves some out. The sample has some 250,000 clones, roughly 82% seen once. These data are taken from a study of cytomegalovirus exposure and HLA in healthy donors. Trimming removed 3 bases at V and 8 bases at J, with 24 bases between. The length of the CDR3 is 17 residues. In germline, CDR1 is SGHNT, CDR2 YYREEE (reference sequence). Study-level findings and limits: Researchers reported from a later analysis that most CMV-associated TCR beta chains appeared HLA-restricted. The likely origin of a cluster of highly shared sequence variants was a sequencing artifact.

This clonotype originated in a woman in her 40s in good health and CMV-seropositive. Sequencing input: PBMCs. The rearrangement joins TRBV5-4 to TRBJ2-1; tentatively, D is TRBD2 (6 bases). The CDR3 DNA sequence: TGTGCCAGCAGCTCACCACCGCCCCGACTAGTGACCGATGAGCAGTTCTTC. Translating it yields CASSSPPPRLVTDEQFF.